The next 10 T cell receptor beta chains were all read from a single sample in a study of blood T cell repertoires in COVID-19. Clones were read by immunoSEQ multiplex PCR, and TCRdb kept only the in-frame ones, dropping some. There are over 80,000 clones in the sample; 60% to 80% occur only once, and about 4.2% lies in the top ten. Material: peripheral blood. Receptors were obtained from a woman aged 45-60 years with acute or convalescent COVID-19.

As regards this clone: This CDR3 is also generated by other DNA sequences in the sample. The rearrangement uses TRBV5-1 and TRBJ2-2; D gene unclear. Trimming cost V 1 base and J 4 bases, with 5 bases left between them. The germline V gene has CDR1 SGHRS and CDR2 YFSETQ. The CDR3 consists of 13 residues. CDR3 DNA: TGCGCCAGCAGCTTGACAGTCACCGGGGAGCTGTTTTTT. Its translation is CASSLTVTGELFF.

The chain combines TRBV27 with TRBJ2-5; 8 bases agree with TRBD1. CDR3 length: 16 residues. From germline, CDR1 is MNHEY and CDR2 SMNVEV (reference sequence). The ends lost 2 bases at V and 5 bases at J; junction bases unmatched: 10. The CDR3 DNA reads as TGTGCCAGCAGTTTAGACTGGACAGGGACGAGGGAGACCCAGTACTTC. Its protein product is CASSLDWTGTRETQYF.

The chain links TRBV14 to TRBJ2-7; D gene unclear. CDR3 length equals 15 residues. With 0 bases removed from V and 9 bases from J, the gap between germline ends came to 18 bases. Germline CDR1 SGHDN, CDR2 FVKESK. The CDR3 nucleotides are TGTGCCAGCAGCCAAGACTCTCGTGCCATTGGAGCGCAGTACTTC. Encoded protein: CASSQDSRAIGAQYF.

The chain is built from TRBV19 and TRBJ1-1; 12 bases line up with TRBD1. Losses at the gene ends were 2 bases for V and 11 bases for J; bases not matched to a gene: 3. From germline, CDR1 is LNHDA and CDR2 SQIVND (reference sequence). This CDR3 is 13 amino acids long. The CDR3: CASSIMGQGAAFF. For the CDR3, the DNA is TGTGCCAGTAGTATAATGGGACAGGGGGCTGCTTTCTTT.

The rearrangement links TRBV6-1 to TRBJ2-2; weak D call: TRBD1 (6 bases). The germline V and J ends were trimmed by 4 bases and 6 bases, with 18 bases remaining between them. The germline CDR1 and CDR2 sequences are MNHNS and SASEGT. This CDR3 is 16 amino acids long. DNA of the CDR3: TGTGCCAGCAGTGGCACTCAGGGGAGAGAGGCCGGGGAGCTGTTTTTT. Its protein is CASSGTQGREAGELFF.

This clone has only one observation. The gene calls are TRBV6-1 and TRBJ1-2; 7 positions agree with TRBD1. The CDR3 contains 13 residues. From germline, CDR1 is MNHNS and CDR2 SASEGT. V gave up 1 base and J gave up 8 bases; unmatched junction bases: 4. The DNA for the CDR3 is TGTGCCAGCAGTGAAGTAGGGGGCTGGGGCTACACCTTC. Its translation is CASSEVGGWGYTF.

The V call is TRBV28, the J call TRBJ1-2; 7 nucleotides line up with TRBD1. This CDR3 contains 14 residues. Losses at the gene ends were 6 bases for V and 7 bases for J; bases not matched to a gene: 11. Germline V CDR1 and CDR2: MDHEN, SYDVKM. This CDR3 is CASSLTGVGVGYTF. The CDR3 DNA follows: TGTGCCAGCAGCCTTACAGGGGTTGGAGTTGGCTACACCTTC.

The V call is TRBV29-1, the J call TRBJ1-4; 7 bases fit TRBD1. The CDR3 totals 13 residues. Germline values: CDR1 SQVTM, CDR2 ANQGSEA. The ends lost 7 bases at V and 3 bases at J; junction bases unmatched: 5. In DNA, the CDR3 is TGCAGCGCCTCCGGGACAGCTAATGAAAAACTGTTTTTT. Protein product: CSASGTANEKLFF.

This clone was detected a few times. The chain recombines TRBV11-2 with TRBJ1-2; D is ambiguous. Germline CDR1 is SGHAT and CDR2 is FQNNGV. There are 15 residues in the CDR3. V was shortened by 0 bases and J by 0 bases, with 8 bases between the two germline ends. The CDR3 is CASSLEPGANYGYTF. The CDR3 DNA sequence: TGTGCCAGCAGCTTAGAGCCTGGAGCTAACTATGGCTACACCTTC.

The DNA of the CDR3 is TGTGCCAGCAGTGAGAGGCAGGGTAGCTCACCCCTCCACTTT. This translates into CASSERQGSSPLHF. The rearrangement joins TRBV2 to TRBJ1-6, with a weak D call TRBD1 (5 bases). Germline V lookup: CDR1 SNHLY, CDR2 FYNNEI. V was clipped by 3 bases and J by 10 bases, with 13 bases between them. The CDR3 has 14 residues.